This T cell receptor (beta chain) was sequenced in a study of glioma-infiltrating T cells. Regarding the study as a whole: Non-neoplastic patients had below-expected tissue-blood divergence, while all gliomas exceeded expectation. Patients with low tissue-blood divergence carried a signature set of shared blood CDR3 motifs. Only very few CDR3 sequences appeared in both tissue and blood.

Looked up from germline, CDR1 is LNHNV and CDR2 is YYDKDF (reference sequence). CDR3 length equals 18 residues. V was pared by 0 bases and J by 7 bases, with 11 bases of the junction left unmatched. Amplification of TCR alpha and beta CDR3 regions from RNA used iRepertoire nested multiplex PCR. One-step reverse transcription and amplification started from approximately 100-400 ng of tissue mRNA or PBMC total RNA. TCRdb reprocessed the multiplex PCR reads via MiXCR and lists one record per CDR3 protein. The table records approximately 400,000 distinct CDR3 sequences, 41% of them present only once. A word on this clonotype: Its target is not known.

The rearrangement uses TRBV15 and TRBJ2-1, with 11 positions matching TRBD2. The source is a human donor with low-grade glioma or glioblastoma, undergoing nonglioma brain surgery, or in good health (not recorded which). Sequenced material: glioma tissue, nonneoplastic brain tissue, or PBMCs (not recorded which). The CDR3 sequence: CATSRDSLAGGLLNEQFF. The CDR3 DNA follows: TGTGCCACCAGCAGAGATAGTTTAGCGGGAGGGCTTTTAAATGAGCAGTTCTTC.